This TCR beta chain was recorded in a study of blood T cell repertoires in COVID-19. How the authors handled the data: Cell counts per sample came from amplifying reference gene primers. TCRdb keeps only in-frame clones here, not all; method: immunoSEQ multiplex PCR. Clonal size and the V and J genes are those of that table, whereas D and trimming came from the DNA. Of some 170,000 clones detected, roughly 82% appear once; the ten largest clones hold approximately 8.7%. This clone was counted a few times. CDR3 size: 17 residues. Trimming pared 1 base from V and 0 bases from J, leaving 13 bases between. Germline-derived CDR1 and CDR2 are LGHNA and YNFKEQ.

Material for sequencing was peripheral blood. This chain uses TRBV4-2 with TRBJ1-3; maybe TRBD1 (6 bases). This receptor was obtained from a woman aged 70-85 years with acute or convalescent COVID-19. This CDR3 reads CASSQGGGTISGNTIYF. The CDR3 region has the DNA TGTGCCAGCAGCCAAGGAGGGGGTACTATCTCTGGAAACACCATATATTTT.